What follows are 12 T cell receptor beta chains derived from one specimen sequenced in a study of OX40 agonist ivuxolimab in advanced cancers. The protocol was immunoSEQ multiplex PCR, while the TCRdb copy is restricted to in-frame clones and leaves out a portion. The sample includes some 34,000 clones, 75% to 90% of them seen just once. The sequencing here drew on CD4+ or CD8+ T cells sorted from blood, taken in a trial of the OX40 agonist ivuxolimab. The receptors originated from an adult with an advanced solid tumor such as melanoma, head and neck, liver or kidney cancer.

This clone is labeled as medium-sized. This chain links TRBV6-6 with TRBJ1-2, with TRBD1 as a possible D gene (6 bases). CDR1 is MNHNY and CDR2 is SVGAGI in the germline V gene (reference sequence). The CDR3 has 13 amino acids. Trimming shortened V by 5 bases and J by 5 bases, and 12 bases separated the two germline ends. The CDR3 DNA sequence: TGTGCCAGCAGTCCCTATCAGGGGTATGGCTACACCTTC. Its translation is CASSPYQGYGYTF.

This clone was recorded once. J is TRBJ1-1 and V is TRBV9; D gene unclear. Looked up from germline, CDR1 is SGDLS and CDR2 is YYNGEE. The CDR3 has 13 amino acids. Trimming removed 1 base at V and 6 bases at J, with 10 bases between. The CDR3 spells CASSVHAESEAFF. The CDR3, as DNA: TGTGCCAGCAGCGTACATGCGGAATCTGAAGCTTTCTTT.

This clone has a handful of counts. Other DNA sequences from this sample encode an identical CDR3 as well. The V and J genes are TRBV10-3 and TRBJ1-6, with no clear D. V lost 0 bases, J lost 9 bases, and 24 bases lay in between. In germline, CDR1 is ENHRY, CDR2 SYGVKD. The CDR3 runs 19 residues. The CDR3 loop is CAISESVLFTHPRGSPLHF. CDR3 sequence (DNA): TGTGCCATCAGTGAGTCGGTCCTTTTTACCCACCCGCGCGGTTCACCCCTCCACTTT.

The J gene is TRBJ2-7, the V gene TRBV7-9, with D hard to call. The length of the CDR3 is 12 residues. Trimming took 5 bases from V and 5 from J, leaving 10 bases between them. Per the germline V gene, CDR1 is SEHNR and CDR2 is FQNEAQ (reference sequence). CDR3 protein: CASSLLINEQYF. The DNA for the CDR3 is TGTGCCAGCAGCCTCCTCATAAACGAGCAGTACTTC.

The gene calls are TRBV27 and TRBJ2-5, with D unclear. Germline V gives CDR1 MNHEY, CDR2 SMNVEV (reference sequence). CDR3 size: 15 residues. The germline V and J ends were trimmed by 6 bases and 5 bases, with 19 bases remaining between them. CDR3 residues: CASSRISGGVETQYF. The CDR3 DNA follows: TGTGCCAGCAGCCGAATCTCGGGCGGAGTGGAGACCCAGTACTTC.

V is TRBV2 and J is TRBJ2-5; D is ambiguous. The germline gives CDR1 SNHLY, CDR2 FYNNEI. The V end was cut by 1 base, the J end by 5 bases, with 8 bases between. The CDR3 loop spans 13 amino acids. The CDR3 sequence is CASSEDSGETQYF. CDR3 DNA: TGTGCCAGCAGTGAAGATTCTGGGGAGACCCAGTACTTC.

The chain employs TRBV6-5 and TRBJ2-5; tentative D call: TRBD2 (5 bases). This CDR3 is built from 14 residues. Germline values: CDR1 MNHEY, CDR2 SVGAGI. The V end lost 9 bases, the J end lost 5 bases, and 19 bases lay between the germline ends. CDR3 protein: CARPERRVRETQYF. CDR3 DNA sequence: TGTGCCAGACCCGAGAGGCGGGTTAGGGAGACCCAGTACTTC.

The chain carries TRBV27 and TRBJ1-1, with 10 nucleotides matching TRBD1. The trim removed 1 base at V and 4 bases at J, leaving 3 bases unmatched. The CDR3 sequence is 15 residues long. Germline V gene sequence: CDR1 MNHEY, CDR2 SMNVEV (reference sequence). The CDR3 DNA is TGTGCCAGCAGTTTATGGACAGGGGGACGCACTGAAGCTTTCTTT. It is translated as CASSLWTGGRTEAFF.

This clone was observed a few times. V is TRBV11-2 and J is TRBJ1-4, with TRBD1 as a possible D gene (6 bases). Germline CDR1 and CDR2: SGHAT and FQNNGV. The CDR3 has 16 amino acids. Trimming took off 1 base at V and 8 bases at J, with 17 bases between the two ends. CDR3 bases: TGTGCCAGCAGCTTAGGGGGCGGGGGGCACATCGAAAAACTGTTTTTT. As protein: CASSLGGGGHIEKLFF.

The chain employs TRBV30 and TRBJ2-7; the D gene is possibly TRBD2 (5 bases). Between the trimmed V and J ends, which lost 1 base and 2 bases, there was a span of 6 bases. The germline V gene encodes CDR1 GTSNPN and CDR2 SVGIG (reference sequence). This CDR3 is 12 amino acids long. The CDR3 nucleotides are TGTGCCTGGAGTGGGGGAGCCTACGAGCAGTACTTC. It codes for CAWSGGAYEQYF. The complete variable domain, with remaining parts taken from reference TRBV30 and TRBJ2-7, reads SQTIHQWPATLVQPVGSPLSLECTVEGTSNPNLYWYRQAAGRGLQLLFYSVGIGQISSEVPQNLSASRPQDRQFILSSKKLLLSDSGFYLCAWSGGAYEQYFGPGTRLTVT.

This clone came up a few times. The chain links TRBV4-3 to TRBJ2-2, with TRBD2 as a possible D gene (5 bases). Germline V CDR1 and CDR2: LGHNA, YSLEER. Trimming stripped 1 base from V and 5 bases from J, with 14 bases between. The CDR3 has 16 residues. CDR3 region: CASSQVSGEWTGELFF. CDR3 coding DNA: TGCGCCAGCAGCCAAGTAAGCGGAGAATGGACCGGGGAGCTGTTTTTT.

The chain couples TRBV11-2 to TRBJ2-1; maybe TRBD1 (5 bases). CDR1 is SGHAT and CDR2 is FQNNGV in the germline V gene. The CDR3 spans 15 residues. Trimming removed 5 bases from V and 2 bases from J, with 13 bases in between. CDR3 coding DNA: TGTGCCAGCAGCCCCGACAGAGAAGCCTACAATGAGCAGTTCTTC. Translated: CASSPDREAYNEQFF.